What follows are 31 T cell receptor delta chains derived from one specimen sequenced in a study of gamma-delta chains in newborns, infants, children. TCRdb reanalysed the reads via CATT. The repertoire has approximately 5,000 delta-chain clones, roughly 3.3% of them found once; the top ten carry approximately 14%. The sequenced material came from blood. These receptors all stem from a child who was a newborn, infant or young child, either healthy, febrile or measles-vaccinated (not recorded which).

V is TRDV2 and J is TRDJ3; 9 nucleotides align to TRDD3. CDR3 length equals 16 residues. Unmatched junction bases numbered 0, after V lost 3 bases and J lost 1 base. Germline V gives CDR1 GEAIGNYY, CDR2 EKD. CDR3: CACDWGISWDTRQMFF. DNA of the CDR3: TGTGCCTGTGACTGGGGGATATCCTGGGACACCCGACAGATGTTTTTC.

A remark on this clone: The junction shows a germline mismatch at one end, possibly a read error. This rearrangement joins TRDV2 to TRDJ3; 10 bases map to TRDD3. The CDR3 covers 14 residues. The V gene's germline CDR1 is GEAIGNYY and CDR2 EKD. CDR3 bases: TGTGCCTGTGACATACTGGGGGATACCCGACAGATGTTTTTC. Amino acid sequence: CACDILGDTRQMFF.

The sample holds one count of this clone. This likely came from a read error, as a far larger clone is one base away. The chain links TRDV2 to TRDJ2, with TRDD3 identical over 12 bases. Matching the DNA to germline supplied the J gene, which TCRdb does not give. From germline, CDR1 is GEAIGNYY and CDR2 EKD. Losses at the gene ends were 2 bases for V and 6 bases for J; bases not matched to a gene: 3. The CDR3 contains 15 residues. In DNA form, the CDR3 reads TGTGCCTGTGACATGCTGGGGGATACGGCAGCACAACTCTTCTTT. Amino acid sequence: CACDMLGDTAAQLFF.

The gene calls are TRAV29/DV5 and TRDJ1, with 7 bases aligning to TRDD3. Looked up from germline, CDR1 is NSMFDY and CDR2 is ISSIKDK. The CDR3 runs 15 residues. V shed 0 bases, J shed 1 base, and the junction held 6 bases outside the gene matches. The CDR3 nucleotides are TGTGCAGCAAGCGCTTTTACTGGGGTCACCGATAAACTCATCTTT. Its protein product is CAASAFTGVTDKLIF.

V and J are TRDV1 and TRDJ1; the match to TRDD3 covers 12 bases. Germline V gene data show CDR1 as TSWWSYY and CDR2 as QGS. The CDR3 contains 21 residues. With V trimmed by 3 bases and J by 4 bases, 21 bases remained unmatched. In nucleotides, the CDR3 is TGTGCTCTTGGGGACCCTTTCCGCCACTTCCTACTGGGGGATACAAACGATAAACTCATCTTT. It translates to CALGDPFRHFLLGDTNDKLIF.

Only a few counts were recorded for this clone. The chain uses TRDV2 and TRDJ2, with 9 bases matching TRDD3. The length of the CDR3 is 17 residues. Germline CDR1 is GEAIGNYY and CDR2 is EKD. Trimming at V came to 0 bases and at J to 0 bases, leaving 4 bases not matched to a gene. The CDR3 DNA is TGTGCCTGTGACACCGTGGGGGATAAGGCTTTGACAGCACAACTCTTCTTT. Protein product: CACDTVGDKALTAQLFF.

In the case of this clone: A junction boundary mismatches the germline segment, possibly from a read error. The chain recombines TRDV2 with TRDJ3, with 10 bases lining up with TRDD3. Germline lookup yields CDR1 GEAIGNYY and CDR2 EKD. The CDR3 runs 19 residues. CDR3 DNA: TGTGCCTGTGACGTACTGGGGGATTCAGGCTCCTGGGACACTCGACAGATGTTTTTC. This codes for CACDVLGDSGSWDTRQMFF.

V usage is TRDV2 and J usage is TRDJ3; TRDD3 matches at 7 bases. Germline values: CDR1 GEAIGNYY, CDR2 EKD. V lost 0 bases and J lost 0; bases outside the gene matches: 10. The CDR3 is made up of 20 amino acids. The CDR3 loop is CACDTLLGTGSSWDTRQMFF. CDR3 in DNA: TGTGCCTGTGACACCCTACTGGGGACGGGAAGCTCCTGGGACACCCGACAGATGTTTTTC.

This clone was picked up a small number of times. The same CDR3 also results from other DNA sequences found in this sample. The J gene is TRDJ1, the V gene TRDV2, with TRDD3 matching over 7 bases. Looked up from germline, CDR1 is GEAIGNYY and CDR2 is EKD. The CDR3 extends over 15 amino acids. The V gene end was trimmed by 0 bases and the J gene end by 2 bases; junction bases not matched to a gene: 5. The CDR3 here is CACDTGGFHTDKLIF. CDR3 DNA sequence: TGTGCCTGTGACACCGGGGGATTCCATACCGATAAACTCATCTTT.

The CDR3 sequence is CACDELEHTDKLIF. The CDR3 nucleotides read TGTGCCTGTGACGAACTAGAACACACCGATAAACTCATCTTT. The V gene is TRDV2, the J gene TRDJ1, with D unresolved. This CDR3 comprises 14 residues. Germline V gene sequence: CDR1 GEAIGNYY, CDR2 EKD. Trimming took 3 bases from V and 0 from J, leaving 10 bases between them.

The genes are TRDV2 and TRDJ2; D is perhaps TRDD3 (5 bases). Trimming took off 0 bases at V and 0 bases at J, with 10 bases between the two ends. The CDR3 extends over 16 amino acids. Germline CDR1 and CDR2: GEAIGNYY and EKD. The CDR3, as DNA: TGTGCCTGTGACACCGGGATTCTTTCTTTGACAGCACAACTCTTCTTT. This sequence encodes CACDTGILSLTAQLFF.

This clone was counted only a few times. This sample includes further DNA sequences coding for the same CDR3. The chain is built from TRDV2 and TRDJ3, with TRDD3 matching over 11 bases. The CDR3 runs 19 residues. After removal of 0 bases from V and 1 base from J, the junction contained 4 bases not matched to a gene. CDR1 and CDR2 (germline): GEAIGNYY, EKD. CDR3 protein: CACDTVYWGISWDTRQMFF. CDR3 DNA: TGTGCCTGTGACACCGTGTACTGGGGGATATCCTGGGACACCCGACAGATGTTTTTC.

The CDR3 DNA reads as TGTGCCTGTGACACGAGGAACGGGGGATACACCGATAAACTCATCTTT. This sequence encodes CACDTRNGGYTDKLIF. The chain joins TRDV2 to TRDJ1; TRDD3 agrees at 7 bases. Germline assignment: CDR1 GEAIGNYY and CDR2 EKD. This CDR3 comprises 16 residues. J was trimmed by 0 bases and V by 1 base; bases with no gene match: 7.

The CDR3 nucleotides read TGTGCCTGTGAAGAGGTGACTGGGGGCCCCTCCTGGGACACCCGACAGATGTTTTTC. Protein product: CACEEVTGGPSWDTRQMFF. The V call is TRDV2, the J call TRDJ3, with 8 bases fitting TRDD3. Germline values: CDR1 GEAIGNYY, CDR2 EKD. V dropped 4 bases and J dropped 0; count of bases not matched to a gene: 10. The CDR3 runs to 19 residues.

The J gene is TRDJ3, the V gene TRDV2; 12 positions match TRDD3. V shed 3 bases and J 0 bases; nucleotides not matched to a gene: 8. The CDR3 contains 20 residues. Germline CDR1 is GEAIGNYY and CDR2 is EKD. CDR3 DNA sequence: TGTGCCTGTGACTCCTTACTACTGGGGGATACCTCCTGGGACACCCGACAGATGTTTTTC. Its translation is CACDSLLLGDTSWDTRQMFF.

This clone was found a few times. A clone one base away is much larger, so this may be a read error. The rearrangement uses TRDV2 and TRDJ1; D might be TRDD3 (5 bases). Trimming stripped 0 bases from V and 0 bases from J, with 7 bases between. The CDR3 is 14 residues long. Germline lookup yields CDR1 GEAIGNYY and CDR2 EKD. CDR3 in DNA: TGTGCCTGTGACACCGGGGGGGACACCGATAAACTCATCTTT. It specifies CACDTGGDTDKLIF.

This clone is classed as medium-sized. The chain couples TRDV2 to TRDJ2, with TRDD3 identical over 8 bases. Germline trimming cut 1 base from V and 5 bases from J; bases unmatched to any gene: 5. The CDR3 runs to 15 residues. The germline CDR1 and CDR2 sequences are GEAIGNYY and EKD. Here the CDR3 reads CACDTGILLTAQLFF. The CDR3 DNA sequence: TGTGCCTGTGACACGGGGATACTTCTCACAGCACAACTCTTCTTT.

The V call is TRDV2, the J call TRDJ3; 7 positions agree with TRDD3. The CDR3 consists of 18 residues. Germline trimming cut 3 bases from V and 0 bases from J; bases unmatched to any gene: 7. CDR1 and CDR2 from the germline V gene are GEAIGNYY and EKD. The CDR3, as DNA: TGTGCCTGTGACCCCTGGGGGCCCGCCTCCTGGGACACCCGACAGATGTTTTTC. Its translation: CACDPWGPASWDTRQMFF.

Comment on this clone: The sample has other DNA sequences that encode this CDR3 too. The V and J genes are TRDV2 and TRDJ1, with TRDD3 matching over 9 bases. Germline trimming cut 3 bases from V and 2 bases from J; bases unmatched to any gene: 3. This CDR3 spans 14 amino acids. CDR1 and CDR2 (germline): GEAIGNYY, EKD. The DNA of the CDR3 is TGTGCCTGTGACCCTCTGGGGGATACCGATAAACTCATCTTT. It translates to CACDPLGDTDKLIF.

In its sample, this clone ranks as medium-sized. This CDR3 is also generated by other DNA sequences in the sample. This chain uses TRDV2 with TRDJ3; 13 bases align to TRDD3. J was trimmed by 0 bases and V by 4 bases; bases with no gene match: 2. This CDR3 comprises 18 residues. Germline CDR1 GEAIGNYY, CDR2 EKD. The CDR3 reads CACDTGGYGSWDTRQMFF. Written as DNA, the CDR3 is TGTGCCTGTGATACTGGGGGATACGGCTCCTGGGACACCCGACAGATGTTTTTC.

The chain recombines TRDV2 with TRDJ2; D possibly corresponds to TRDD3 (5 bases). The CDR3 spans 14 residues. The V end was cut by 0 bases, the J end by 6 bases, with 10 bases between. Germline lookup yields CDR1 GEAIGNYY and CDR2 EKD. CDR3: CACDTVGYSAQLFF. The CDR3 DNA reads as TGTGCCTGTGACACCGTGGGGTATTCAGCACAACTCTTCTTT.

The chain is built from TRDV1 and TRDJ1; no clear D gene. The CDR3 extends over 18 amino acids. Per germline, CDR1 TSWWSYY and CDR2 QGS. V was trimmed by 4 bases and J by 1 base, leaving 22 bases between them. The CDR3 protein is CALGVFYAPLSSTDKLIF. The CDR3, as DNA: TGTGCTCTTGGGGTCTTCTACGCCCCCCTCAGTTCCACCGATAAACTCATCTTT.

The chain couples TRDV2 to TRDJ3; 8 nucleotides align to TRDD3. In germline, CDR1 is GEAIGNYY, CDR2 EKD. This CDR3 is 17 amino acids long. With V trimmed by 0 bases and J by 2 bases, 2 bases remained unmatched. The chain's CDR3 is CACDTAWGTWDTRQMFF. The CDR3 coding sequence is TGTGCCTGTGACACCGCCTGGGGGACCTGGGACACCCGACAGATGTTTTTC.

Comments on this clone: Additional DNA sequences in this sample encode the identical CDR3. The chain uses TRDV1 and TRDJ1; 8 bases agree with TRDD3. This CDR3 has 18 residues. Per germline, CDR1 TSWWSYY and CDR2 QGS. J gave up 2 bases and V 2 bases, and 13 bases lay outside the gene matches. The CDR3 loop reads CALGERTLGGISTDKLIF. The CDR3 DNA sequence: TGTGCTCTTGGGGAAAGGACGCTAGGGGGGATATCGACCGATAAACTCATCTTT.

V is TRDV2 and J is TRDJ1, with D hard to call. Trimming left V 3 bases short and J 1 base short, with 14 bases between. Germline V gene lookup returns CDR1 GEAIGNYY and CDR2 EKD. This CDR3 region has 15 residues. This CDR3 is CACDELPGSTDKLIF. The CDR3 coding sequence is TGTGCCTGTGACGAACTACCGGGGTCCACCGATAAACTCATCTTT.

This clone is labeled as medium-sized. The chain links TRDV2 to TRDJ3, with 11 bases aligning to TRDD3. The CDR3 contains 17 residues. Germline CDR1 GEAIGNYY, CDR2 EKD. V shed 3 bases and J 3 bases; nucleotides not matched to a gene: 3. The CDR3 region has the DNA TGTGCCTGTGACGGCTGGGGGATACTCTGGGACACCCGACAGATGTTTTTC. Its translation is CACDGWGILWDTRQMFF.

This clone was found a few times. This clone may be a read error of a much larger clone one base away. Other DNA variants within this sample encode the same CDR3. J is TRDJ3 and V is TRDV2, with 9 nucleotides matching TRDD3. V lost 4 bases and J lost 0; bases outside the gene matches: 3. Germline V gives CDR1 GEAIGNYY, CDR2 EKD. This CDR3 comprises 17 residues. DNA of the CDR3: TGTGCCTGTGATATACTGGGGGACTCCTGGGACACCCGACAGATGTTTTTC. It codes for CACDILGDSWDTRQMFF.

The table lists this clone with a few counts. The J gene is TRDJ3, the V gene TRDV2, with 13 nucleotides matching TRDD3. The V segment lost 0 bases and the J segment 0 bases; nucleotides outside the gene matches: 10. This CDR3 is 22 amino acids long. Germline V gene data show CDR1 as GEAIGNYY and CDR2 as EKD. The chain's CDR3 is CACDTVLGDTNYRSWDTRQMFF. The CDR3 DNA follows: TGTGCCTGTGACACCGTACTGGGGGATACGAACTACCGCTCCTGGGACACCCGACAGATGTTTTTC.

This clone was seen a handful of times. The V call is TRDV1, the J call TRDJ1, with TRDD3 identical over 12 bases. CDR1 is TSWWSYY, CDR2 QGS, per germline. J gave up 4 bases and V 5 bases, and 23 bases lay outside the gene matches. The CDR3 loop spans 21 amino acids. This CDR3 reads CALGHRLPTEVYWGILDKLIF. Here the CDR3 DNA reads TGTGCTCTTGGGCACCGCCTTCCTACGGAAGTGTACTGGGGGATACTCGATAAACTCATCTTT.

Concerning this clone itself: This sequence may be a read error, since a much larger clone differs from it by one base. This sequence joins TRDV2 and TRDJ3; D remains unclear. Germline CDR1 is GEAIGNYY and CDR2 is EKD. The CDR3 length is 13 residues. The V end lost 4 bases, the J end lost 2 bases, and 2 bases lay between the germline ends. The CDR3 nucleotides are TGTGCCTGTGATGCCTGGGACACCCGACAGATGTTTTTC. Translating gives CACDAWDTRQMFF.

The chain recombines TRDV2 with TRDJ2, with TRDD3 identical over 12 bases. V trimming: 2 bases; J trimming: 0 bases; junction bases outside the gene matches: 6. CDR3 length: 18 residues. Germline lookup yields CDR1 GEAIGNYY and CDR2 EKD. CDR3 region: CACDMLGDTLSLTAQLFF. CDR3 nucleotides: TGTGCCTGTGACATGCTGGGGGATACGCTGTCTTTGACAGCACAACTCTTCTTT.